The clone carrying this T cell receptor beta chain turned up a few times. What it binds is not known. This sample was taken from a study of T cells after yellow fever vaccination. V dropped 5 bases and J dropped 4 bases, with 8 bases sitting between them. Germline V gene lookup returns CDR1 SGDLS and CDR2 YYNGEE. The CDR3 runs 12 residues. The 5'RACE template-switching step produced TCR cDNA and added a universal primer site and UMIs. Each CDR3 protein is one row after TCRdb ran MiXCR on the 5' RACE reads. Of a few hundred thousand distinct CDR3 sequences detected, approximately 10% appear once; the ten largest clones hold 3% to 3.5%. Study outcomes and limitations: Detected again after the booster were most primary-vaccination clones, at about 96% CD4 and nearly 90% CD8. The presence of abundant clonotypes contaminating from the bulk population was possible in FACS-sorted repertoires. Clonotypes appearing in both CD4 and CD8 compartments existed, and their share was small.

The sequence was obtained from a man between 18 and 35 years old who received the YFV17D yellow fever vaccine. The chain carries TRBV9 and TRBJ2-3; no firm D call. The sequencing here drew on CD4+ T cells sorted from PBMCs, taken 5 days after the yellow fever booster vaccination. As DNA, the CDR3 is TGTGCCAGCAGTCAAGTCTCAGATACGCAGTATTTT. Encoded protein: CASSQVSDTQYF.